This T cell receptor (beta chain) comes out of a study of blood T cell repertoires in COVID-19. The overall study: Acute-phase and convalescent COVID-19 samples originated in the United States, Italy and Spain.

This table comes from immunoSEQ multiplex PCR, and its TCRdb copy is limited to in-frame clones, with some not included. The profile shows around 310,000 clones, roughly 91% of them singletons. The clonotype originates from a woman aged 25-40 years who had recovered from COVID-19. Sequencing input: PBMCs or T cells enriched from blood (not recorded which).

Here the CDR3 DNA reads TGTGCCAGCAGTGCAGTAGCGGGAGTTGGCAATGAGCAGTTCTTC. It translates to CASSAVAGVGNEQFF. The chain couples TRBV2 to TRBJ2-1, with 9 bases lining up with TRBD2. The V gene's germline CDR1 is SNHLY and CDR2 FYNNEI. The CDR3 contains 15 residues. The V segment lost 4 bases and the J segment 6 bases; nucleotides outside the gene matches: 7.